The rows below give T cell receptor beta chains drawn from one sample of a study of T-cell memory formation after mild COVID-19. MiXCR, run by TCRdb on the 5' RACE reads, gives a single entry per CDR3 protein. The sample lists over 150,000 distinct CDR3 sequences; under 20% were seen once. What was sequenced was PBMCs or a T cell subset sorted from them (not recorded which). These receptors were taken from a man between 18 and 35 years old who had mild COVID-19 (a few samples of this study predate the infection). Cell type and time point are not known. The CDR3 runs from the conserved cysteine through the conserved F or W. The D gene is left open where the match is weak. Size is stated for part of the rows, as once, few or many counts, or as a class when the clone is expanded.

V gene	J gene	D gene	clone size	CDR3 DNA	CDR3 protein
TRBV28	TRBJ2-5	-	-	TGTGCCAGCAGTCTCGGACAGGCGGGAAAGACCCAGTACTTC	CASSLGQAGKTQYF
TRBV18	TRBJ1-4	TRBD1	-	TGTGCCAGCTCACCGGGGACAGGGAACGGAGAAAAACTGTTTTTT	CASSPGTGNGEKLFF
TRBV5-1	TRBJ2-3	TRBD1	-	TGCGCCAGCAGCTCCGGGACAGCCCCTAGCACAGATACGCAGTATTTT	CASSSGTAPSTDTQYF
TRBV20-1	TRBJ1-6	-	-	TGCAGTGCTGGACCGGACAGAGATAATTCACCCCTCCACTTT	CSAGPDRDNSPLHF
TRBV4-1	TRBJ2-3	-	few	TGCGCCAGCAGCCAAGAAGGGAGCCCTAACACAGATACGCAGTATTTT	CASSQEGSPNTDTQYF
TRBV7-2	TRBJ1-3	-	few	TGTGCCAGCAGCCCTCCCAGCCGCTCTGGAAACACCATATATTTT	CASSPPSRSGNTIYF
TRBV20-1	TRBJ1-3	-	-	TGCAGTGCTACAACCCGAATATCTGGAAACACCATATATTTT	CSATTRISGNTIYF
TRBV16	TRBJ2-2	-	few	TGTGCCAGCAGCCAATGGACCGGGGAGCTGTTTTTT	CASSQWTGELFF
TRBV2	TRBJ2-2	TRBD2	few	TGTGCCAGCCTCCGGGGGGAGTCGAACACCGGGGAGCTGTTTTTT	CASLRGESNTGELFF
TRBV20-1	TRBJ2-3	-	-	TGCAGTGGGGGAGGGGGCAGGGGGCATGGAGATACGCAGTATTTT	CSGGGGRGHGDTQYF
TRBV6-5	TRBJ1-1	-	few	TGTGCCAGCTCGAGAGGGTCCTTGAACACTGAAGCTTTCTTT	CASSRGSLNTEAFF
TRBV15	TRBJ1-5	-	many	TGTGCCACCAGCGTCAGGTCCTTGCCCCAGCATTTT	CATSVRSLPQHF
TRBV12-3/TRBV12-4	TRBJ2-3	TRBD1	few	TGTGCCAGCAGTCCCCATCGACAGGGGGCCAGTGAAGATACGCAGTATTTT	CASSPHRQGASEDTQYF
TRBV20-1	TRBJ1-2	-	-	TGCAGTGCCCAGAGCGGCCCCCAGTATGGCTACACCTTC	CSAQSGPQYGYTF
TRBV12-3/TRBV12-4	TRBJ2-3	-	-	TGTGCCAGCAGATGGGGCACAAGCACAGATACGCAGTATTTT	CASRWGTSTDTQYF
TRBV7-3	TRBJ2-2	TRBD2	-	TGTGCCAGCAGGCCACCGGGACTAGCTGTCGCCGGGGAGCTGTTTTTT	CASRPPGLAVAGELFF
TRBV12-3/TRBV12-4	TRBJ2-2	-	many	TGTGCCAGCAGTTTTTCGGGTTGGGAGCTGTTTTTT	CASSFSGWELFF
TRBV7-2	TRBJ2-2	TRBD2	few	TGTGCCAGCAGCTTGGGGCTGACTAGCGGGGGTCCGAACACCGGGGAGCTGTTTTTT	CASSLGLTSGGPNTGELFF
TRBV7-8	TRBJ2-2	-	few	TGTGCCAGCAGCTTAGGAGGGGCGACGAACACCGGGGAGCTGTTTTTT	CASSLGGATNTGELFF
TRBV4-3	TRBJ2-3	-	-	TGCGCCAGCAGTCGACAGGTTGGCACAGATACGCAGTATTTT	CASSRQVGTDTQYF
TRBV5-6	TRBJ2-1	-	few	TGTGCCAGCACCATTGGACTGTCATCCTACAATGAGCAGTTCTTC	CASTIGLSSYNEQFF
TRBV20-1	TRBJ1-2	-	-	TGCAGTGCTTGGACCTATGGCTACACCTTC	CSAWTYGYTF
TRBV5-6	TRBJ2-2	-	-	TGTGCCAGCAGCTACGGACTGAACACCGGGGAGCTGTTTTTT	CASSYGLNTGELFF
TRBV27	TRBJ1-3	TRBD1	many	TGTGCCAGCAGTGAACGACAGGGATTCTCTGGAAACACCATATATTTT	CASSERQGFSGNTIYF
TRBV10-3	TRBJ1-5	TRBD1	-	TGTGCCATCAGTGAGCCAGGGGGGGACAATCAGCCCCAGCATTTT	CAISEPGGDNQPQHF
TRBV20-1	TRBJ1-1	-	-	TGCAGTGCTACCACCCCGGCAGGGGTGAGGGTAGCTTTCTTT	CSATTPAGVRVAFF
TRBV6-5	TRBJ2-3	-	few	TGTGCCAGCAGTTACGACGGGAGCACAGATACGCAGTATTTT	CASSYDGSTDTQYF
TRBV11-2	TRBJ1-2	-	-	TGTGCCAGCAGCTTCCGGACAACCGATCACTACACCTTC	CASSFRTTDHYTF
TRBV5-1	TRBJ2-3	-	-	TGCGCCAGCAGCTATGGGGGGCCCGCAGATACGCAGTATTTT	CASSYGGPADTQYF
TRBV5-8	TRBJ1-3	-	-	TGTGCCAGCAGCCTGTACACAGGTGGAAACACCATATATTTT	CASSLYTGGNTIYF
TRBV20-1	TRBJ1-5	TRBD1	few	TGCAGTGCAAACAGGGGAGAGAGAAATCAGCCCCAGCATTTT	CSANRGERNQPQHF
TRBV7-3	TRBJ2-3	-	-	TGTGCCAGCAGCTTTGGGGGACGGGATACGCAGTATTTT	CASSFGGRDTQYF
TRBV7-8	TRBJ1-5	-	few	TGTGCCAGCAGCTTAAGCAGGATCCAGCCCCAGCATTTT	CASSLSRIQPQHF
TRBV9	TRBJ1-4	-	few	TGTGCCAGCAGCGTGCGGGGGGGGCCTAATGAAAAACTGTTTTTT	CASSVRGGPNEKLFF
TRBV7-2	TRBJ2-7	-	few	TGTGCCAGCAGCGCCCAGGGTGGTTACGAGCAGTACTTC	CASSAQGGYEQYF
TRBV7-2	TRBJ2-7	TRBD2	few	TGTGCCAGCAGCTTAAGAGCGGGGGGGCCGCGGCAGTACTTC	CASSLRAGGPRQYF
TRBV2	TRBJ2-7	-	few	TGTGCCAGCCCCCGGGAGGGGGCCTCCTACGAGCAGTACTTC	CASPREGASYEQYF
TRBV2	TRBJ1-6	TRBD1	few	TGTGCCAGCGACCTTGACAGGGCTCATTCACCCCTCCACTTT	CASDLDRAHSPLHF
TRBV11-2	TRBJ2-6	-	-	TGTGCCACCGGGGCCAACGTCCTGACTTTC	CATGANVLTF